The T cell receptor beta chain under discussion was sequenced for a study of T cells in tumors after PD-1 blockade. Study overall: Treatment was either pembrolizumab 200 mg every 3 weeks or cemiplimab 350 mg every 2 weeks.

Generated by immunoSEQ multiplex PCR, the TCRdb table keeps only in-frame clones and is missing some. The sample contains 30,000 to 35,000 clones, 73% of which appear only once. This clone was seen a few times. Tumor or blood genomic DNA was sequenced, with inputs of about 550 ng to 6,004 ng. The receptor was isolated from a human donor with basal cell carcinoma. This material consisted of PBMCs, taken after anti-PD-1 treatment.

The CDR3 reads CASSSLGGYTF. CDR3 DNA: TGTGCCAGCAGCTCACTAGGTGGCTACACCTTC. This rearrangement joins TRBV6-2 or TRBV6-3 to TRBJ1-2; D is unclear. V was shortened by 6 bases and J by 7 bases, with 9 bases between the two germline ends. The CDR3 length is 11 residues. Germline assignment: CDR1 MNHEY and CDR2 SVGEGT.